The 29 T cell receptor beta chains listed next were all sequenced from one sample in a study of liver allograft versus peripheral blood T cells. Study details: Intrahepatic T cell receptor repertoires from transplanted livers were compared against repertoires in recipients' peripheral blood.

TCRdb itself ran the reads through MiXCR, one entry per CDR3 protein. There are some 5,500 distinct CDR3 sequences in the sample; 13% to 15% occur only once, and around 2.8% lies in the top ten. The receptors originated from a human patient who had a liver transplant. The T cells may partly be graft donor cells.

This clonotype is labeled as medium-sized. The chain couples TRBV7-2 to TRBJ1-1, with D unclear. Trimming left V 2 bases short and J 1 base short, with 8 bases between. CDR1 is SGHTA, CDR2 FQGNSA, per germline. The CDR3 length is 14 residues. The CDR3 region is CASSLRTGNTEAFF. CDR3 nucleotides: TGTGCCAGCAGCTTAAGGACGGGGAACACTGAAGCTTTCTTT.

The J gene is TRBJ1-1, the V gene TRBV18; 9 bases fit TRBD1. Looked up from germline, CDR1 is KGHSH and CDR2 is LQKENI. The CDR3 length is 13 residues. Unmatched junction bases numbered 2, after V lost 3 bases and J lost 6 bases. Here the CDR3 reads CASSPRTGAEAFF. In DNA form, the CDR3 reads TGTGCCAGCTCACCGAGGACAGGGGCTGAAGCTTTCTTT.

By proportion, this clonotype is medium-sized. This rearrangement joins TRBV5-4 to TRBJ1-6, with 8 nucleotides matching TRBD1. Germline values: CDR1 SGHNT, CDR2 YYREEE (reference sequence). The CDR3 is made up of 15 amino acids. V lost 3 bases to trimming and J lost 6 bases; unmatched junction nucleotides: 5. CDR3 sequence reads: CASSSRQGANSPLHF. The CDR3 DNA is TGTGCCAGCAGCTCCCGGCAGGGGGCTAATTCACCCCTCCACTTT.

By share of the sample, this clonotype is medium-sized. The rearrangement joins TRBV14 to TRBJ2-7; D not certain. The CDR3 spans 17 residues. Looked up from germline, CDR1 is SGHDN and CDR2 is FVKESK. Trimming shortened V by 0 bases and J by 1 base, and 16 bases separated the two germline ends. Here the CDR3 DNA reads TGTGCCAGCAGCCAAGATCTGGGTGGCAAGCAGTCCTACGAGCAGTACTTC. This codes for CASSQDLGGKQSYEQYF.

Ten or more counts support this clonotype. This rearrangement joins TRBV14 to TRBJ1-3; D unresolved. The germline V gene has CDR1 SGHDN and CDR2 FVKESK. The CDR3 has 14 residues. Deletions cut 1 base from V and 1 base from J, with 5 bases between. The CDR3 is CASSQGVSGNTIYF. The CDR3, as DNA: TGTGCCAGCAGCCAAGGGGTTTCTGGAAACACCATATATTTT.

This clonotype was detected a few times. The chain links TRBV2 to TRBJ1-1; D unresolved. Looked up from germline, CDR1 is SNHLY and CDR2 is FYNNEI. Trimming shortened V by 5 bases and J by 3 bases, and 4 bases separated the two germline ends. The CDR3 loop spans 11 amino acids. CDR3 residues: CASSPYTEAFF. The CDR3 coding sequence is TGTGCCAGCAGTCCTTACACTGAAGCTTTCTTT.

This clonotype ranks as medium-sized (0.01 to 0.1%). This sequence joins TRBV6-5 and TRBJ1-4; TRBD1 is a possible D gene (5 bases). The CDR3 totals 17 residues. Germline CDR1 MNHEY, CDR2 SVGAGI. V lost 0 bases and J 3 bases, leaving 14 bases between the germline ends. The DNA for the CDR3 is TGTGCCAGCAGTTACTCGTCCTCGGGAGGGGCTAATGAAAAACTGTTTTTT. Protein: CASSYSSSGGANEKLFF.

Points on this clonotype: A clone one base away is much larger, so this may be a read error. CDR3 residues: CASSHRDSNQPQHF. The CDR3 bases are TGTGCCAGCAGTCACAGGGATAGCAATCAGCCCCAGCATTTT. This rearrangement joins TRBV27 to TRBJ1-5; perhaps TRBD1 as D (6 bases). Germline V CDR1 and CDR2: MNHEY, SMNVEV (reference sequence). This CDR3 region has 14 residues. Trimming left V 5 bases short and J 0 bases short, with 8 bases between.

This clonotype rates as medium-sized. V is TRBV18 and J is TRBJ2-3; D gene unclear. Germline values: CDR1 KGHSH, CDR2 LQKENI. This CDR3 region has 14 residues. V lost 0 bases to trimming and J lost 0 bases, with 4 bases between them. The CDR3 protein is CASSPPYSTDTQYF. CDR3 in DNA: TGTGCCAGCTCACCACCCTACAGCACAGATACGCAGTATTTT.

By share, this clonotype counts as medium-sized. CDR3 sequence: CASSLASSSGNTIYF. The CDR3 DNA follows: TGTGCCAGCAGCTTAGCTTCGAGCTCTGGAAACACCATATATTTT. V is TRBV7-9 and J is TRBJ1-3; D call uncertain. V lost 0 bases and J 0 bases, leaving 6 bases between the germline ends. This CDR3 region has 15 residues. Germline lookup yields CDR1 SEHNR and CDR2 FQNEAQ (reference sequence).

This clonotype ranks as medium-sized. The chain employs TRBV13 and TRBJ2-2; the D gene is possibly TRBD2 (6 bases). V shed 7 bases and J shed 5 bases, with 14 bases lying between them. The CDR3 is made up of 14 amino acids. Germline loops: CDR1 PRHDT, CDR2 FYEKMQ (reference sequence). CDR3: CASTRLGGTGELFF. The CDR3 DNA is TGTGCCAGCACCCGTCTGGGGGGAACCGGGGAGCTGTTTTTT.

Worth noting for this clonotype: A read error may explain this, as a much larger clone is one base away. V gene TRBV6-6 combines with J gene TRBJ2-1; maybe TRBD1 (6 bases). This CDR3 has 14 residues. Germline V lookup: CDR1 MNHNY, CDR2 SVGAGI (reference sequence). Trimming left V 2 bases short and J 10 bases short, with 15 bases between. The CDR3: CASSYMDSYYEQFF. CDR3 DNA: TGTGCCAGCAGTTACATGGACAGTTATTACGAGCAGTTCTTC.

In its sample, this clonotype was seen many times. This rearrangement joins TRBV6-5 to TRBJ2-7; D not resolved. The CDR3 totals 16 residues. CDR1 MNHEY and CDR2 SVGAGI come from the germline V gene. V lost 0 bases, J lost 6 bases, and 18 bases lay in between. The CDR3 loop is CASSYSFRLEGSEQYF. In DNA, the CDR3 is TGTGCCAGCAGTTACTCTTTCCGACTTGAAGGGTCCGAGCAGTACTTC.

This clonotype is medium-sized (0.01 to 0.1%) in the sample. The V gene is TRBV27, the J gene TRBJ1-1, with a tentative D call TRBD1 (6 bases). The germline CDR1 and CDR2 sequences are MNHEY and SMNVEV (reference sequence). Trimming took 4 bases from V and 4 from J, leaving 16 bases between them. CDR3 length equals 15 residues. The CDR3: CASSSLGASGTEAFF. CDR3 DNA: TGTGCCAGCAGTTCCTTGGGGGCGTCTGGCACTGAAGCTTTCTTT.

J is TRBJ2-3 and V is TRBV6-2 or TRBV6-3, with TRBD2 matching over 8 bases. J was trimmed by 2 bases and V by 0 bases; bases with no gene match: 4. The CDR3 length is 16 residues. Germline lookup yields CDR1 MNHEY and CDR2 SVGEGT. CDR3 DNA sequence: TGTGCCAGCAGTTACTCGGGGACTAGGCCCACAGATACGCAGTATTTT. Amino acids: CASSYSGTRPTDTQYF.

In its sample, this clonotype ranks as medium-sized. The CDR3 spells CASSSQGVITGELFF. The DNA for the CDR3 is TGTGCCAGCAGCTCACAGGGGGTGATTACCGGGGAGCTGTTTTTT. The rearrangement joins TRBV6-5 to TRBJ2-2; 8 nucleotides agree with TRBD1. Trimming took 6 bases from V and 5 from J; bases not matched to a gene: 8. Germline V CDR1 and CDR2: MNHEY, SVGAGI. The CDR3 runs 15 residues.

The chain is built from TRBV12-3 or TRBV12-4 and TRBJ1-6, with D unclear. CDR3 size: 16 residues. V lost 3 bases and J lost 0, with 9 bases in between. The CDR3 region has the DNA TGTGCCAGCAGTTTTGCGACGAGCTCCTATAATTCACCCCTCCACTTT. As protein: CASSFATSSYNSPLHF.

There are a few counts of this clonotype. The rearrangement uses TRBV7-2 and TRBJ2-3, with D possibly being TRBD2 (6 bases). The CDR3 totals 16 residues. Germline assignment: CDR1 SGHTA and CDR2 FQGNSA. Deletions cut 3 bases from V and 1 base from J, with 14 bases between. The DNA of the CDR3 is TGTGCCAGCAGCTTTGGCGCTAGCGTCCGCACAGATACGCAGTATTTT. Its protein is CASSFGASVRTDTQYF. The variable domain in full, with the rest retrieved from reference TRBV7-2 and TRBJ2-3, is GAGVSQSPSNKVTEKGKDVELRCDPISGHTALYWYRQSLGQGLEFLIYFQGNSAPDKSGLPSDRFSAERTGGSVSTLTIQRTQQEDSAVYLCASSFGASVRTDTQYFGPGTRLTVL.

By share, this clonotype counts as medium-sized. The chain recombines TRBV7-2 with TRBJ2-7, with D possibly matching TRBD2 (5 bases). This CDR3 has 15 amino acids. The germline V and J ends were trimmed by 1 base and 0 bases, with 10 bases remaining between them. Germline V gene lookup returns CDR1 SGHTA and CDR2 FQGNSA. The CDR3 nucleotides are TGTGCCAGCAGCTTAGAGATGGACTTCTCCTACGAGCAGTACTTC. Translating it yields CASSLEMDFSYEQYF.

The chain combines TRBV5-4 with TRBJ1-4; D unresolved. V dropped 0 bases and J dropped 2 bases, with 5 bases sitting between them. Germline V gene sequence: CDR1 SGHNT, CDR2 YYREEE (reference sequence). The CDR3 totals 14 residues. The CDR3 reads CASSLDYTNEKLFF. The CDR3 DNA reads as TGTGCCAGCAGCTTGGATTACACTAATGAAAAACTGTTTTTT.

Many counts were recorded for this clonotype. The chain carries TRBV29-1 and TRBJ2-7, with D tentatively TRBD2 (6 bases). V lost 3 bases and J 8 bases, leaving 11 bases between the germline ends. The CDR3 loop spans 11 amino acids. Germline CDR1 SQVTM, CDR2 ANQGSEA. The CDR3 here is CSVENGRQQYF. The CDR3, as DNA: TGCAGCGTTGAGAACGGGAGACAGCAGTACTTC.

By proportion, this clonotype is medium-sized. This chain joins TRBV24-1 and TRBJ1-1, with TRBD1 as a possible D gene (6 bases). Germline values: CDR1 KGHDR, CDR2 SFDVKD. The CDR3 is 13 amino acids. V gave up 3 bases and J gave up 7 bases, with 11 bases separating them. The CDR3 DNA is TGTGCCACCAGTGATCAGACAGGCCGTGAAGCTTTCTTT. Translation gives CATSDQTGREAFF.

This chain uses TRBV29-1 with TRBJ1-2; the match to TRBD1 covers 9 bases. This CDR3 contains 12 residues. Germline loops: CDR1 SQVTM, CDR2 ANQGSEA. V lost 5 bases, J lost 7 bases, and 5 bases stayed unmatched. Here the CDR3 DNA reads TGCAGCGTTTGGACAGGGGCATCTGGCTACACCTTC. The encoded protein is CSVWTGASGYTF.

Comment on this clonotype: A much larger clonotype is one base distant, so this may be a read error. The genes are TRBV19 and TRBJ2-7; possible D gene TRBD1, 6 bases. The CDR3 runs 17 residues. The V gene lost 5 bases and the J gene lost 2 bases, with 22 bases spanning the gap. Germline loops: CDR1 LNHDA, CDR2 SQIVND (reference sequence). This chain's CDR3 is CASSVSPRDNRAYEQYF. For the CDR3, the DNA is TGTGCCAGTAGTGTCAGCCCCCGGGACAACCGAGCCTACGAGCAGTACTTC.

This clonotype is judged medium-sized. The rearrangement links TRBV6-5 to TRBJ1-1; D is ambiguous. V was clipped by 5 bases and J by 1 base, with 14 bases between them. CDR1 is MNHEY and CDR2 is SVGAGI in the germline V gene. The CDR3 runs to 15 residues. The CDR3 coding sequence is TGTGCCAGCAGTCCCCATGAGACGGGGAACACTGAAGCTTTCTTT. Its protein is CASSPHETGNTEAFF.

In its sample, this clonotype ranks as medium-sized. CDR3 DNA sequence: TGTGCCAGCAGTTACTCGATAACGGGGGTCTACGAGCAGTACTTC. Its translation is CASSYSITGVYEQYF. The genes are TRBV6-6 and TRBJ2-7; tentative D call: TRBD2 (6 bases). CDR3 length: 15 residues. V was pared by 0 bases and J by 3 bases, with 12 bases between. In germline, CDR1 is MNHNY, CDR2 SVGAGI (reference sequence).

This clonotype was detected a few times. The CDR3 bases are TGTGCCAGCAGTTCCACCCCTCGGTACGAGCAGTACTTC. It yields the protein CASSSTPRYEQYF. The V and J genes are TRBV28 and TRBJ2-7, with D unresolved. V gave up 4 bases and J gave up 4 bases, with 11 bases separating them. Germline CDR1 MDHEN, CDR2 SYDVKM. The CDR3 runs to 13 residues.

This clonotype is classed as medium-sized. V gene TRBV6-5 combines with J gene TRBJ1-1; D may be TRBD1 (6 bases). Trimming took 7 bases from V and 0 from J, leaving 12 bases between them. Germline CDR1 and CDR2: MNHEY and SVGAGI. The CDR3 is made up of 14 amino acids. The CDR3 sequence: CASTHRDLNTEAFF. The CDR3 bases are TGTGCCAGCACTCACAGGGATTTGAACACTGAAGCTTTCTTT.

This clonotype was seen a single time. A much larger clone sits a single nucleotide away, making a read error possible. The rearrangement uses TRBV18 and TRBJ2-7; TRBD2 matches 14 bases. The trim removed 0 bases at V and 7 bases at J, leaving 5 bases unmatched. The CDR3 is made up of 16 amino acids. Germline V gives CDR1 KGHSH, CDR2 LQKENI. CDR3 sequence: CASSPPGTSGGNEQYF. As DNA, the CDR3 is TGTGCCAGCTCACCACCTGGGACTAGCGGGGGAAATGAGCAGTACTTC.